These 23 T cell receptor beta chains came from one sample sequenced in a study of PD-L1 blockade in urothelial cancer. Time point meaning: pretreatment peripheral blood. Produced via immunoSEQ multiplex PCR; TCRdb's table is partial and in-frame only. The sample contains tens of thousands of clones, roughly nine tenths of which appear only once. The source was PBMCs, collected around atezolizumab (anti-PD-L1) treatment. The receptors originated from an older woman with urothelial cancer.

J is TRBJ1-2 and V is TRBV7-9; D gene ambiguous. This CDR3 comprises 13 residues. V lost 4 bases to trimming and J lost 8 bases, with 14 bases between them. The germline gives CDR1 SEHNR, CDR2 FQNEAQ (reference sequence). CDR3 region: CASSSAQSRGYTF. The CDR3 DNA is TGTGCCAGCAGCTCCGCTCAGTCGCGGGGCTACACCTTC.

This clone was seen just once. V and J are TRBV7-2 and TRBJ2-1, with D perhaps matching TRBD1 (6 bases). CDR1 SGHTA and CDR2 FQGNSA come from the germline V gene. CDR3 length equals 14 residues. V was pared by 5 bases and J by 7 bases, with 15 bases between. The CDR3, as DNA: TGTGCCAGCAGCCCCCAAGGGGGTAGGAATGAGCAGTTCTTC. As protein: CASSPQGGRNEQFF.

The chain links TRBV18 to TRBJ2-2, with 9 bases identical to TRBD1. V dropped 2 bases and J dropped 4; count of bases not matched to a gene: 20. Germline-derived CDR1 and CDR2 are KGHSH and LQKENI. CDR3 length equals 21 residues. CDR3 residues: CASSPNLRQGTGKSSTGELFF. In DNA, the CDR3 is TGTGCCAGCTCACCAAACCTACGCCAAGGGACAGGGAAATCGAGCACCGGGGAGCTGTTTTTT. The whole variable domain, filled in from reference TRBV18 and TRBJ2-2, reads NAGVMQNPRHLVRRRGQEARLRCSPMKGHSHVYWYRQLPEEGLKFMVYLQKENIIDESGMPKERFSAEFPKEGPSILRIQQVVRGDSAAYFCASSPNLRQGTGKSSTGELFFGEGSRLTVL.

This clone was seen only once. The CDR3 here is CASSFRTSGGRWPDEQFF. The CDR3 coding sequence is TGCGCCAGCAGCTTTAGAACTAGCGGGGGGCGATGGCCCGATGAGCAGTTCTTC. This chain uses TRBV5-1 with TRBJ2-1, with 12 nucleotides matching TRBD2. The CDR3 has 18 residues. V dropped 2 bases and J dropped 8; count of bases not matched to a gene: 14. Germline V lookup: CDR1 SGHRS, CDR2 YFSETQ.

V usage is TRBV28 and J usage is TRBJ2-3, with D possibly matching TRBD1 (6 bases). Germline CDR1 reads MDHEN; CDR2 reads SYDVKM. The CDR3 extends over 14 amino acids. V lost 3 bases, J lost 2 bases, and 9 bases lay in between. CDR3 protein: CASSLDSPTDTQYF. In nucleotides, the CDR3 is TGTGCCAGCAGTTTGGACAGTCCCACAGATACGCAGTATTTT.

The chain links TRBV10-3 to TRBJ1-3; maybe TRBD1 (6 bases). Germline V gene lookup returns CDR1 ENHRY and CDR2 SYGVKD. The CDR3 contains 15 residues. Trimming left V 6 bases short and J 4 bases short, with 16 bases between. The CDR3 DNA reads as TGTGCCATCAGCGACCTACAGGGTTCCGGAAACACCATATATTTT. Protein sequence: CAISDLQGSGNTIYF.

This sequence joins TRBV9 and TRBJ1-2; no clear D gene. Germline V gene data show CDR1 as SGDLS and CDR2 as YYNGEE. The V and J ends lost 0 bases and 2 bases respectively, with 11 bases between them. This CDR3 is built from 15 residues. The CDR3 nucleotides are TGTGCCAGCAGCGTAGCTTCGTCGGGGAACTATGGCTACACCTTC. The encoded protein is CASSVASSGNYGYTF.

The chain couples TRBV5-1 to TRBJ2-7; tentative D call: TRBD2 (6 bases). The germline gives CDR1 SGHRS, CDR2 YFSETQ. V was shortened by 0 bases and J by 3 bases, with 13 bases between the two germline ends. The CDR3 is 15 amino acids. Here the CDR3 DNA reads TGCGCCAGCAGCTTGGCGAGGGGAGCGGGCTACGAGCAGTACTTC. This encodes CASSLARGAGYEQYF.

The chain couples TRBV15 to TRBJ2-1, with 9 bases matching TRBD1. Trimming cost V 1 base and J 13 bases; bases outside gene matches: 11. The germline V gene encodes CDR1 LNHNV and CDR2 YYDKDF (reference sequence). The CDR3 runs 15 residues. CDR3 in DNA: TGTGCCACCAGCAGAGGGGGACAGGGTTCGGAGGAACAGTTCTTC. It codes for CATSRGGQGSEEQFF.

The chain recombines TRBV2 with TRBJ2-7; D perhaps matches TRBD1 (6 bases). V was cut by 8 bases and J by 2 bases, with 10 bases left in between. CDR3 length: 12 amino acids. Germline CDR1 SNHLY, CDR2 FYNNEI. The CDR3 region is CASGGVTYEQYF. CDR3 nucleotides: TGTGCCAGCGGGGGCGTCACCTACGAGCAGTACTTC.

This chain uses TRBV6-4 with TRBJ2-7; 11 positions agree with TRBD2. The V gene's germline CDR1 is MRHNA and CDR2 SNTAGT. J lost 2 bases, V lost 4 bases, and 4 bases had no gene match. CDR3 length equals 15 residues. The CDR3, as DNA: TGTGCCAGCAGTGTAGTAGCGGGAGGGACCTACGAGCAGTACTTC. Translated, it gives CASSVVAGGTYEQYF.

This chain joins TRBV2 and TRBJ2-1, with 12 bases aligning to TRBD2. Looked up from germline, CDR1 is SNHLY and CDR2 is FYNNEI. Germline trimming cut 11 bases from V and 8 bases from J; bases unmatched to any gene: 16. The CDR3 is 16 amino acids. CDR3 region: CAASSGASGRGDEQFF. The CDR3 nucleotides read TGTGCCGCCAGCAGTGGGGCTAGCGGGAGGGGGGATGAGCAGTTCTTC.

The chain couples TRBV25-1 to TRBJ1-1; 7 bases agree with TRBD1. With V trimmed by 5 bases and J by 0 bases, 3 bases remained unmatched. The CDR3 is made up of 14 amino acids. Germline CDR1 reads MGHDK; CDR2 reads SYGVNS. CDR3 loop: CASSKTGLNTEAFF. CDR3 DNA sequence: TGTGCCAGCAGTAAGACAGGGTTGAACACTGAAGCTTTCTTT.

The chain uses TRBV6-1 and TRBJ2-7; D is perhaps TRBD2 (5 bases). The CDR3 has 15 amino acids. Per germline, CDR1 MNHNS and CDR2 SASEGT. V was cut by 2 bases and J by 4 bases, with 15 bases left in between. CDR3 DNA sequence: TGTGCCAGCAGTGAACCGGGGATCTGGATTTACGAGCAGTACTTC. It yields the protein CASSEPGIWIYEQYF.

The CDR3: CASSLGALTVGRNNEQFF. CDR3 sequence (DNA): TGTGCCAGCAGCTTAGGGGCTTTAACGGTTGGGAGGAACAATGAGCAGTTCTTC. The chain uses TRBV7-9 and TRBJ2-1, with D perhaps matching TRBD2 (6 bases). Trimming shortened V by 1 base and J by 5 bases, and 21 bases separated the two germline ends. This CDR3 contains 18 residues. In germline, CDR1 is SEHNR, CDR2 FQNEAQ (reference sequence). Variable domain in full (rest from reference TRBV7-9 and TRBJ2-1): DTGVSQNPRHKITKRGQNVTFRCDPISEHNRLYWYRQTLGQGPEFLTYFQNEAQLEKSRLLSDRFSAERPKGSFSTLEIQRTEQGDSAMYLCASSLGALTVGRNNEQFFGPGTRLTVL.

This clone was found a few times. The chain carries TRBV18 and TRBJ1-1, with a tentative D call TRBD1 (6 bases). Germline V gene sequence: CDR1 KGHSH, CDR2 LQKENI. The CDR3 consists of 15 residues. The V and J ends lost 5 bases and 3 bases respectively, with 16 bases between them. DNA of the CDR3: TGTGCCAGCTCAATCCTACAGGGTAGAGACACTGAAGCTTTCTTT. Translated: CASSILQGRDTEAFF. Full variable domain (missing parts from reference TRBV18 and TRBJ1-1): NAGVMQNPRHLVRRRGQEARLRCSPMKGHSHVYWYRQLPEEGLKFMVYLQKENIIDESGMPKERFSAEFPKEGPSILRIQQVVRGDSAAYFCASSILQGRDTEAFFGQGTRLTVV.

This clone appeared a few times. The V call is TRBV18, the J call TRBJ1-5; 7 positions agree with TRBD1. Trimming took 1 base from V and 8 from J; bases not matched to a gene: 5. CDR1 and CDR2 from the germline V gene are KGHSH and LQKENI. The CDR3 is 14 amino acids. CDR3 loop: CASSPRQGEKPQHF. The DNA for the CDR3 is TGTGCCAGCTCACCACGACAGGGAGAGAAGCCCCAGCATTTT.

The J gene is TRBJ1-5, the V gene TRBV18; TRBD1 aligns across 10 bases. The CDR3 covers 15 residues. The germline V gene has CDR1 KGHSH and CDR2 LQKENI. After removal of 4 bases from V and 5 bases from J, the junction contained 5 bases not matched to a gene. The CDR3 DNA is TGTGCCAGCTCACAGACAGGGGGCGCGGATCAGCCCCAGCATTTT. This sequence encodes CASSQTGGADQPQHF.

The chain combines TRBV10-3 with TRBJ2-7; 10 bases are a match to TRBD1. V was clipped by 11 bases and J by 0 bases; unmatched bases: 4. CDR1 and CDR2 (germline): ENHRY, SYGVKD. The CDR3 runs 13 residues. In DNA, the CDR3 is TGTGCCGGACAGGGGGTGGGCTCCTACGAGCAGTACTTC. Its translation is CAGQGVGSYEQYF.

The CDR3 DNA follows: TGTGCCAGCAGGAGGGGAGGGGGCTCTGGAAACACCATATATTTT. Amino acids: CASRRGGGSGNTIYF. The rearrangement links TRBV6-5 to TRBJ1-3; D may be TRBD1 (6 bases). Germline loops: CDR1 MNHEY, CDR2 SVGAGI. This CDR3 has 15 residues. Trimming cost V 6 bases and J 0 bases, with 12 bases left between them.

V and J are TRBV7-9 and TRBJ1-2; D ambiguous. The germline V and J ends were trimmed by 1 base and 2 bases, with 8 bases remaining between them. The germline V gene encodes CDR1 SEHNR and CDR2 FQNEAQ (reference sequence). The CDR3 is 14 residues long. The CDR3 DNA follows: TGTGCCAGCAGCTTAGAGGTCGGGAACTATGGCTACACCTTC. It translates to CASSLEVGNYGYTF. Together with reference TRBV7-9 and TRBJ1-2, the CDR3 gives the full variable domain: DTGVSQNPRHKITKRGQNVTFRCDPISEHNRLYWYRQTLGQGPEFLTYFQNEAQLEKSRLLSDRFSAERPKGSFSTLEIQRTEQGDSAMYLCASSLEVGNYGYTFGSGTRLTVV.

The chain combines TRBV19 with TRBJ1-2, with 7 positions matching TRBD1. The V gene end was trimmed by 6 bases and the J gene end by 8 bases; junction bases not matched to a gene: 9. The CDR3 runs to 13 residues. The germline gives CDR1 LNHDA, CDR2 SQIVND (reference sequence). CDR3 sequence reads: CASSTDRVQGYTF. CDR3 bases: TGTGCCAGTAGCACAGACAGGGTCCAAGGCTACACCTTC.

The rearrangement links TRBV25-1 to TRBJ2-7, with TRBD1 matching over 8 bases. CDR3 length: 14 amino acids. CDR1 is MGHDK, CDR2 SYGVNS, per germline. The ends lost 7 bases at V and 2 bases at J; junction bases unmatched: 7. The CDR3: CASTSRGRPYEQYF. The CDR3 nucleotides read TGTGCCAGCACCAGCAGGGGGCGTCCCTACGAGCAGTACTTC.